This T cell receptor (beta chain) was documented in a study of Ad26.COV2.S vaccination and SARS-CoV-2 variants. Study as a whole: Ad26.COV2.S, an intramuscular injection, was given once or twice 56 days apart. Study-level findings and limits: The study found similar non-spike TCR breadth in vaccine and placebo recipients. Once vaccination had occurred, spike-specific CD8+ and CD4+ T cell responses reportedly showed substantial breadth.

V was shortened by 3 bases and J by 2 bases, with 3 bases between the two germline ends. This CDR3 spans 11 amino acids. The germline V gene encodes CDR1 DFQATT and CDR2 SNEGSKA (reference sequence). Measured with immunoSEQ multiplex PCR; TCRdb has only the in-frame clones, and not every one. The table has about 280,000 clones, about 90% seen once. Documented treatment: about 20 received Ad26.COV2.S at low or high dose, single or two shots; 5 received placebo; per-sample allocation not given. Samples analyzed were those drawn on day 63 after the first vaccine or placebo injection. Details on this clone: What it recognizes is unknown.

The TCR was taken from a person aged 18-60 years who received the Ad26.COV2.S COVID-19 vaccine or a placebo. Sequenced material: peripheral blood, taken in a trial of Ad26.COV2.S vaccine versus placebo. This chain uses TRBV20-1 with TRBJ2-3, with D unclear. The CDR3 region has the DNA TGCAGTGCTAGCCCCACAGATACGCAGTATTTT. Translation gives CSASPTDTQYF.